This T cell receptor (beta chain) derives from a study of T-cell memory formation after mild COVID-19. Background on the study: TCR clusters were mostly donor specific.

Findings and limits, study-wide: Those CD4+ clones that contracted were mainly in CM and EM (CD8+ ones in EMRA).

CDR1 and CDR2 from the germline V gene are SGHRS and YFSETQ. Deletions cut 0 bases from V and 0 bases from J, with 6 bases between. The CDR3 spans 14 residues. MiXCR was run by TCRdb on the 5' RACE reads, yielding one entry per CDR3 protein. The sample holds more than 250,000 distinct CDR3 sequences, over 15% seen once. This clonotype was counted ten times or more. Its antigen is currently unknown. The sample comprised PBMCs or a T cell subset sorted from them (not recorded which). The chain employs TRBV5-1 and TRBJ2-5; D unclear. The clonotype comes from a man aged 18 to 30 who had mild COVID-19 (a few samples of this study predate the infection). Cell type and time point are not known. DNA for the CDR3: TGCGCCAGCAGCTTGGGCAGTAACCAAGAGACCCAGTACTTC. It is translated as CASSLGSNQETQYF.